Following are 27 T cell receptor beta chains from one sample sequenced in a study of T-cell memory formation after mild COVID-19. TCRdb ran MiXCR on the 5' RACE reads and lists one entry per CDR3 protein. The sample has about 470,000 distinct CDR3 sequences, about 20% seen once. The sequenced sample consisted of PBMCs or a T cell subset sorted from them (not recorded which). The receptors derive from an adult woman who had mild COVID-19 (a few samples of this study predate the infection). Cell type and time point are not known.

Only one count was recorded for this clonotype. The V gene is TRBV9, the J gene TRBJ1-1; 8 nucleotides agree with TRBD1. CDR3 length equals 15 residues. V shed 0 bases, J shed 4 bases, and the junction held 5 bases outside the gene matches. Germline assignment: CDR1 SGDLS and CDR2 YYNGEE. CDR3 residues: CASSVESRGLTEAFF. In DNA, the CDR3 is TGTGCCAGCAGCGTAGAGAGCAGGGGGCTCACTGAAGCTTTCTTT.

This clonotype came up a few times. V gene TRBV6-5 combines with J gene TRBJ2-7; D not resolved. V gave up 4 bases and J gave up 0 bases, with 13 bases separating them. The germline V gene encodes CDR1 MNHEY and CDR2 SVGAGI. The CDR3 has 15 amino acids. The CDR3 loop reads CASSSDARSSYEQYF. The CDR3 nucleotides are TGTGCCAGCAGTTCAGACGCCCGGAGCTCCTACGAGCAGTACTTC.

This clonotype has just a few counts. The rearrangement uses TRBV7-9 and TRBJ1-1; D may be TRBD1 (5 bases). The germline V and J ends were trimmed by 5 bases and 4 bases, with 17 bases remaining between them. The length of the CDR3 is 15 residues. The germline gives CDR1 SEHNR, CDR2 FQNEAQ (reference sequence). CDR3 sequence (DNA): TGTGCCAGCAGCGCGGGGACGGGATCGGGCACTGAAGCTTTCTTT. This sequence encodes CASSAGTGSGTEAFF.

This clonotype was counted only a few times. The V gene is TRBV3-1, the J gene TRBJ1-1, with D perhaps matching TRBD1 (5 bases). The CDR3 runs 15 residues. V was trimmed by 1 base and J by 2 bases, leaving 11 bases between them. Germline values: CDR1 LGHDT, CDR2 YNNKEL (reference sequence). The chain's CDR3 is CASSQGQGGNTEAFF. CDR3 DNA sequence: TGTGCCAGCAGCCAAGGTCAGGGAGGAAACACTGAAGCTTTCTTT.

The chain combines TRBV7-2 with TRBJ1-6; no reliable D call. The CDR3 length is 17 residues. Trimming removed 5 bases from V and 5 bases from J, with 19 bases in between. In germline, CDR1 is SGHTA, CDR2 FQGNSA. The CDR3 spells CASSPPGFGVNNSPLHF. CDR3 nucleotides: TGTGCCAGCAGCCCCCCGGGGTTCGGGGTTAATAATTCACCCCTCCACTTT.

This chain connects TRBV5-1 to TRBJ2-2; D might be TRBD1 (6 bases). The CDR3 has 15 amino acids. Trimming pared 1 base from V and 7 bases from J, leaving 14 bases between. Germline assignment: CDR1 SGHRS and CDR2 YFSETQ. The CDR3: CASSLNSGASGELFF. The CDR3 DNA sequence: TGCGCCAGCAGCTTGAATTCAGGGGCAAGCGGGGAGCTGTTTTTT.

The genes are TRBV4-1 and TRBJ2-2, with 14 nucleotides matching TRBD2. The CDR3 runs 18 residues. In germline, CDR1 is MGHRA, CDR2 YSYEKL. Unmatched junction bases numbered 6, after V lost 4 bases and J lost 2 bases. CDR3 amino acids: CASSLRLAGGPNTGELFF. CDR3 nucleotide sequence: TGCGCCAGCAGCCTTCGACTAGCGGGGGGGCCTAACACCGGGGAGCTGTTTTTT.

This clonotype has a handful of counts. V usage is TRBV15 and J usage is TRBJ2-3; perhaps D is TRBD1 or TRBD2 (5 bases each). The CDR3 consists of 15 residues. Trimming took off 3 bases at V and 2 bases at J, with 12 bases between the two ends. Germline values: CDR1 LNHNV, CDR2 YYDKDF (reference sequence). The CDR3: CATSRGRGDTDTQYF. In nucleotides, the CDR3 is TGTGCCACCAGCAGGGGTAGGGGAGACACAGATACGCAGTATTTT. The variable domain in full, with the rest retrieved from reference TRBV15 and TRBJ2-3, is DAMVIQNPRYQVTQFGKPVTLSCSQTLNHNVMYWYQQKSSQAPKLLFHYYDKDFNNEADTPDNFQSRRPNTSFCFLDIRSPGLGDTAMYLCATSRGRGDTDTQYFGPGTRLTVL.

The chain employs TRBV6-1 and TRBJ1-5; unclear D gene. Germline CDR1 is MNHNS and CDR2 is SASEGT. Trimming took off 6 bases at V and 4 bases at J, with 10 bases between the two ends. This CDR3 comprises 13 residues. The CDR3 DNA sequence: TGTGCCAGCAGGCAGATCCCTAATCAGCCCCAGCATTTT. Protein product: CASRQIPNQPQHF.

This chain uses TRBV18 with TRBJ1-6, with a weak D call TRBD1 (6 bases). V lost 4 bases to trimming and J lost 7 bases, with 11 bases between them. The germline CDR1 and CDR2 sequences are KGHSH and LQKENI. The CDR3 spans 14 residues. The CDR3: CASSHDRKNSPLHF. The DNA of the CDR3 is TGTGCCAGCTCACATGACAGGAAAAATTCACCCCTCCACTTT.

This clonotype was detected many times. V usage is TRBV9 and J usage is TRBJ2-7; 8 bases are shared with TRBD2. There are 18 residues in the CDR3. J gave up 2 bases and V 0 bases, and 13 bases lay outside the gene matches. Germline values: CDR1 SGDLS, CDR2 YYNGEE. The CDR3 region is CASSVGVSTGGVTYEQYF. The DNA for the CDR3 is TGTGCCAGCAGCGTAGGAGTTTCCACGGGAGGGGTAACCTACGAGCAGTACTTC. The whole variable domain, remainder taken from reference TRBV9 and TRBJ2-7, is DSGVTQTPKHLITATGQRVTLRCSPRSGDLSVYWYQQSLDQGLQFLIQYYNGEERAKGNILERFSAQQFPDLHSELNLSSLELGDSALYFCASSVGVSTGGVTYEQYFGPGTRLTVT.

The chain combines TRBV7-9 with TRBJ1-2, with 8 bases lining up with TRBD1. Looked up from germline, CDR1 is SEHNR and CDR2 is FQNEAQ (reference sequence). The CDR3 runs to 14 residues. The trim removed 5 bases at V and 4 bases at J, leaving 6 bases unmatched. In DNA, the CDR3 is TGTGCCAGCAGCCCCGGACAGGGCCTCTATGGCTACACCTTC. The encoded protein is CASSPGQGLYGYTF.

V gene TRBV7-8 combines with J gene TRBJ2-1; 8 positions match TRBD1. After removal of 2 bases from V and 4 bases from J, the junction contained 7 bases not matched to a gene. Per germline, CDR1 SGHVS and CDR2 FQNEAQ. The CDR3 length is 16 residues. As DNA, the CDR3 is TGTGCCAGCAGCTTAAGCAACAGGGGGTCTTACAATGAGCAGTTCTTC. Protein: CASSLSNRGSYNEQFF.

The rearrangement links TRBV7-9 to TRBJ2-1; 10 nucleotides line up with TRBD2. CDR1 is SEHNR and CDR2 is FQNEAQ in the germline V gene (reference sequence). The CDR3 is made up of 19 amino acids. Germline trimming cut 0 bases from V and 10 bases from J; bases unmatched to any gene: 18. CDR3 sequence reads: CASSLAPGLAVVQKLEQFF. As DNA, the CDR3 is TGTGCCAGCAGCTTAGCGCCCGGACTAGCGGTTGTTCAAAAGCTGGAGCAGTTCTTC.

V is TRBV30 and J is TRBJ2-1, with D possibly matching TRBD2 (7 bases). With 0 bases removed from V and 6 bases from J, the gap between germline ends came to 9 bases. Germline values: CDR1 GTSNPN, CDR2 SVGIG (reference sequence). The CDR3 loop spans 13 amino acids. The DNA for the CDR3 is TGTGCCTGGAGTGTCGGGGGGCTCAATGAGCAGTTCTTC. Its protein product is CAWSVGGLNEQFF.

The chain is built from TRBV6-1 and TRBJ2-7, with D possibly TRBD1 on 6 matching bases. Germline CDR1 MNHNS, CDR2 SASEGT. This CDR3 is built from 13 residues. V was clipped by 4 bases and J by 5 bases, with 12 bases between them. DNA of the CDR3: TGTGCCAGCAGTGGGAACAGGGTCCACGAGCAGTACTTC. This encodes CASSGNRVHEQYF.

V is TRBV7-8 and J is TRBJ1-1; D ambiguous. CDR3 length equals 13 residues. CDR1 is SGHVS and CDR2 is FQNEAQ in the germline V gene. V lost 1 base and J 8 bases, leaving 11 bases between the germline ends. CDR3: CASSLGGLPEAFF. CDR3 in DNA: TGTGCCAGCAGCTTAGGTGGGCTCCCGGAAGCTTTCTTT.

This clonotype occurred a few times. The gene calls are TRBV2 and TRBJ2-3; D may be TRBD2 (6 bases). The CDR3 is made up of 15 amino acids. Germline CDR1 reads SNHLY; CDR2 reads FYNNEI. Deletions cut 6 bases from V and 2 bases from J, with 15 bases between. The CDR3: CASSGGAKATDTQYF. CDR3 DNA: TGTGCCAGCAGCGGGGGAGCCAAGGCCACAGATACGCAGTATTTT.

This clonotype came up a few times. This chain connects TRBV12-3 or TRBV12-4 to TRBJ1-2; D is undetermined. The CDR3 runs to 14 residues. Trimming stripped 4 bases from V and 1 base from J, with 10 bases between. The CDR3 protein is CASSSHHDNYGYTF. In DNA form, the CDR3 reads TGTGCCAGCAGTTCCCACCATGATAACTATGGCTACACCTTC.

CDR3 DNA sequence: TGTGCCAGCAGCAACACGGGACAGGGTATGACTGAAGCTTTCTTT. Its protein is CASSNTGQGMTEAFF. The chain recombines TRBV5-4 with TRBJ1-1; 9 bases are shared with TRBD1. The CDR3 has 15 amino acids. The germline CDR1 and CDR2 sequences are SGHNT and YYREEE (reference sequence). Trimming removed 4 bases from V and 5 bases from J; junction bases left unmatched: 9.

The chain is built from TRBV29-1 and TRBJ2-1, with 12 nucleotides matching TRBD1. Germline loops: CDR1 SQVTM, CDR2 ANQGSEA. The CDR3 is 16 residues long. V lost 1 base and J lost 1; bases outside the gene matches: 2. The CDR3 coding sequence is TGCAGCGTTGAAGGGGGACAGGGGGCTTCCTACAATGAGCAGTTCTTC. It specifies CSVEGGQGASYNEQFF.

V gene TRBV9 combines with J gene TRBJ1-1; possible D gene TRBD1, 6 bases. The CDR3 is 15 residues long. Trimming removed 0 bases from V and 4 bases from J, with 13 bases in between. Germline CDR1 and CDR2: SGDLS and YYNGEE. DNA for the CDR3: TGTGCCAGCAGCGTAGGGTCAGGGGCAGGCACTGAAGCTTTCTTT. Protein sequence: CASSVGSGAGTEAFF.

The chain carries TRBV7-6 and TRBJ2-2; TRBD2 matches 9 bases. CDR1 is SGHVS and CDR2 is FNYEAQ in the germline V gene. This CDR3 region has 15 residues. J was trimmed by 7 bases and V by 4 bases; bases with no gene match: 7. The CDR3 spells CASSSSGGRIGELFF. In DNA, the CDR3 is TGTGCCAGCAGCTCCAGCGGGGGGAGGATCGGGGAGCTGTTTTTT. Based on the CDR3 plus reference TRBV7-6 and TRBJ2-2, the full variable domain is GAGVSQSPRYKVTKRGQDVALRCDPISGHVSLYWYRQALGQGPEFLTYFNYEAQQDKSGLPNDRFSAERPEGSISTLTIQRTEQRDSAMYRCASSSSGGRIGELFFGEGSRLTVL.

The sample holds a few counts of this clonotype. The rearrangement links TRBV6-2 or TRBV6-3 to TRBJ2-1; TRBD2 aligns across 12 bases. Germline lookup yields CDR1 MNHEY and CDR2 SVGEGT. The CDR3 loop spans 15 amino acids. Trimming removed 6 bases from V and 7 bases from J; junction bases left unmatched: 7. CDR3 sequence reads: CASRRGTSGSNEQFF. For the CDR3, the DNA is TGTGCCAGCAGACGCGGGACTAGCGGGTCGAATGAGCAGTTCTTC.

The chain employs TRBV7-6 and TRBJ1-2; weak D call: TRBD1 (5 bases). In germline, CDR1 is SGHVS, CDR2 FNYEAQ. The CDR3 covers 16 residues. Trimming stripped 5 bases from V and 7 bases from J, with 23 bases between. CDR3 protein: CASSVGGRQSPFGYTF. The CDR3 region has the DNA TGTGCCAGCAGCGTCGGGGGTCGACAGAGTCCGTTTGGCTACACCTTC.

This clonotype was observed a few times. CDR3 bases: TGTGCCACCAGCAGAGAGAGCGGGGGGGCCTACAATGAGCAGTTCTTC. Protein sequence: CATSRESGGAYNEQFF. The chain links TRBV15 to TRBJ2-1; 10 nucleotides agree with TRBD2. The CDR3 contains 16 residues. The trim removed 0 bases at V and 2 bases at J, leaving 1 base unmatched. Germline V gene data show CDR1 as LNHNV and CDR2 as YYDKDF (reference sequence).

This clonotype was counted a few times. The chain carries TRBV6-6 and TRBJ2-6; possible D gene TRBD1, 6 bases. Deletions cut 8 bases from V and 4 bases from J, with 12 bases between. The CDR3 runs to 14 residues. Germline CDR1 and CDR2: MNHNY and SVGAGI (reference sequence). The CDR3 protein is CASAQGSGANVLTF. CDR3 in DNA: TGTGCCAGCGCCCAGGGGTCCGGGGCCAACGTCCTGACTTTC.